The rows below give T cell receptor beta chains drawn from one sample of a study of control samples from healthy donors and cancer patients. Assay: immunoSEQ multiplex PCR; the TCRdb copy retains only in-frame clones and omits some. The sample yields about 130,000 clones, about nine tenths seen once. Sequencing used blood. The receptors were gathered from a man between 18 and 29 years old in good health. CDR3s include the opening cysteine and the closing phenylalanine or tryptophan. The order of the fields is D gene, V gene, clone size, CDR3 length, J gene, CDR3 DNA, CDR3 protein. D genes are given only for firm matches. Clone size is given for some rows only: seen once, a few or many times, or a class if the clone is expanded.

>TRBD2|TRBV13|NA|16|TRBJ2-3
TGTGCCAGCAGCCAGGCTAGCGGGGGGCAGACAGATACGCAGTATTTT
CASSQASGGQTDTQYF
>NA|TRBV11-3|NA|15|TRBJ2-2
TGTGCCAGCAGCTTAGATATACCGGGGGCCGGGGAGCTGTTTTTT
CASSLDIPGAGELFF
>NA|TRBV6-5|few|15|TRBJ1-6
TGTGCCAGCAGTTACTCGGGGGCGCGGAATTCACCCCTCCACTTT
CASSYSGARNSPLHF
>TRBD1|TRBV5-4|NA|13|TRBJ2-5
TGTGCCAGCAGCTCGGGACAGGCGGAGACCCAGTACTTC
CASSSGQAETQYF
>TRBD2|TRBV4-1|NA|16|TRBJ2-1
TGCGCCAGCAGCCAAGAGAGGACTAGCGGGAGCAATGAGCAGTTCTTC
CASSQERTSGSNEQFF
>NA|TRBV7-9|NA|16|TRBJ2-2
TGTGCCAGCAGCTTCTACCCGACCTCTAACACCGGGGAGCTGTTTTTT
CASSFYPTSNTGELFF
>NA|TRBV12-3/TRBV12-4|NA|13|TRBJ1-5
TGTGCCAGCAGTTTGACAGGAAATCAGCCCCAGCATTTT
CASSLTGNQPQHF
>NA|TRBV10-2|NA|12|TRBJ1-1
TGCGCCAGCAGTACAGGGTCCGGGCAAGCTTTCTTT
CASSTGSGQAFF
>TRBD2|TRBV14|once|16|TRBJ2-1
TGTGCCAGCAGCCAGTCGGGACTAGCGGGGGGCCGGGAGCAGTTCTTC
CASSQSGLAGGREQFF
>NA|TRBV2|NA|13|TRBJ1-2
TGTGCCAGCAGTGGTCAGTTTAACTATGGCTACACCTTC
CASSGQFNYGYTF
>NA|TRBV7-3|NA|14|TRBJ1-1
TGTGCCAGCAGCTTAAGTGGCGGTGACACTGAAGCTTTCTTT
CASSLSGGDTEAFF
>NA|TRBV18|NA|14|TRBJ2-1
TGTGCCAGCTCACGCCGACAGGACTACAATGAGCAGTTCTTC
CASSRRQDYNEQFF
>NA|TRBV19|NA|10|TRBJ1-4
TGTGCCAGTGGATGGGAAAAACTGTTTTTT
CASGWEKLFF
>TRBD1|TRBV5-1|NA|15|TRBJ1-1
TGCGCCAGCAGCTTCGGGACAGGGTTGAACACTGAAGCTTTCTTT
CASSFGTGLNTEAFF
>NA|TRBV6-5|NA|12|TRBJ2-5
TGTGCCAGCAAAGGGGACTTGGGGACCCAGTACTTC
CASKGDLGTQYF
>NA|TRBV3-1/TRBV3-2|NA|15|TRBJ1-3
TGTGCCAGCAGCCAGGCCTTGAGCTCTGGAAACACCATATATTTT
CASSQALSSGNTIYF
>NA|TRBV3-1/TRBV3-2|NA|15|TRBJ2-1
TGTGCCAGCAGCCAAGCAGCGGCATCGAACAATGAGCAGTTCTTC
CASSQAAASNNEQFF
>TRBD2|TRBV5-6|NA|18|TRBJ2-3
TGTGCCAGCAGCTTGGCCCCTTGGACTAGCGGGGGGGGAGATACGCAGTATTTT
CASSLAPWTSGGGDTQYF
>NA|TRBV19|NA|14|TRBJ2-5
TGTGCCAGTAGTATAGGCCGGAACGTGGAGACCCAGTACTTC
CASSIGRNVETQYF
>NA|TRBV5-1|NA|12|TRBJ2-5
TGCGCCAGCAGCTTGCGGAGGGAGACCCAGTACTTC
CASSLRRETQYF
>NA|TRBV7-9|once|12|TRBJ1-1
TGTGCCAGCAGCTCAGGGTACACTGAAGCTTTCTTT
CASSSGYTEAFF
>TRBD2|TRBV7-9|NA|14|TRBJ2-7
TGTGCCAGCAGCTTTTATAGCGGGGGAGTCGAGCAGTACTTC
CASSFYSGGVEQYF
>NA|TRBV3-1/TRBV3-2|NA|14|TRBJ1-3
TGTGCCAGCAGCCCCTGGGGCTCTGGAAACACCATATATTTT
CASSPWGSGNTIYF
>TRBD1|TRBV13|NA|13|TRBJ2-2
TGTGCCAGCAGCTCACAGGGGGTGGGGGAGCTGTTTTTT
CASSSQGVGELFF
>NA|TRBV2|once|13|TRBJ1-1
TGTGCCAGTTTTGGACAAATGAACACTGAAGCTTTCTTT
CASFGQMNTEAFF
>NA|TRBV24-1|NA|14|TRBJ2-1
TGTGCCACCAGTGTGTCTAGCTCTTACAATGAGCAGTTCTTC
CATSVSSSYNEQFF
>NA|TRBV21-1|NA|8|TRBJ1-1
TGTGCCACCAAGGGTGCTTTCTTT
CATKGAFF
>NA|TRBV7-8|NA|15|TRBJ2-1
TGTGCCAGCAGTCGAACAGGGAGCTCCTACAATGAGCAGTTCTTC
CASSRTGSSYNEQFF
>NA|TRBV14|few|14|TRBJ1-3
TGTGCCAGCAGCCAACAGGGGACTGGAAACACCATATATTTT
CASSQQGTGNTIYF
>NA|TRBV2|NA|10|TRBJ2-5
TGTGCCAGCAAGACCGAGACCCAGTACTTC
CASKTETQYF
>NA|TRBV6-5|NA|14|TRBJ2-7
TGTGCCAGCAGGGGGCCGGGGCACTCCTACGAGCAGTACTTC
CASRGPGHSYEQYF
>NA|TRBV3-1/TRBV3-2|NA|14|TRBJ2-4
TGTGCCAGCAGCCAGGCCAACCTAGGAAACATTCAGTACTTC
CASSQANLGNIQYF
>NA|TRBV11-2|NA|13|TRBJ2-5
TGTGCCAGCAGCTTAGAGGAGGGAAAGACCCAGTACTTC
CASSLEEGKTQYF
>TRBD1|TRBV19|NA|14|TRBJ2-3
TGTGCCAGTAGCCCAGACAGGGCCACAGATACGCAGTATTTT
CASSPDRATDTQYF
>TRBD1|TRBV9|NA|15|TRBJ1-2
TGTGCCAGCAGCGGTTCCGGGACAGGGGGCTATGGCTACACCTTC
CASSGSGTGGYGYTF
>NA|TRBV25-1|NA|14|TRBJ2-1
TGTGCCAGCAGCCAGGGGTACTCCTACAATGAGCAGTTCTTC
CASSQGYSYNEQFF